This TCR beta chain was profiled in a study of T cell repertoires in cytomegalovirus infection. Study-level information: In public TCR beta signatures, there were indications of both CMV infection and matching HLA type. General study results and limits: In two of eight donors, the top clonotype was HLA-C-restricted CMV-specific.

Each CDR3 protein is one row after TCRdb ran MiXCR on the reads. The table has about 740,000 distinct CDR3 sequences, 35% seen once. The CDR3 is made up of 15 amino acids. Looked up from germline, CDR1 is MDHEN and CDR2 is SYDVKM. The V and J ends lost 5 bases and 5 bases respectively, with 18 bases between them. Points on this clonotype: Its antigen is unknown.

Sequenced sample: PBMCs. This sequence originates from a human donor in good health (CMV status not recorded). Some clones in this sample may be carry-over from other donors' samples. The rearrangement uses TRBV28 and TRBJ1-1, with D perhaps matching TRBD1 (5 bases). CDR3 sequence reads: CASSMMTAQGTEAFF. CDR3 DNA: TGTGCCAGCAGTATGATGACCGCGCAGGGTACTGAAGCTTTCTTT.